This T cell receptor beta chain was sequenced in a study of blood T cell repertoires in COVID-19. Clones were sequenced by immunoSEQ multiplex PCR, and TCRdb holds only the in-frame ones, with some missing. Among hundreds of thousands of clones, approximately 91% were seen once, and the ten largest hold roughly 1.4%. In terms of age and location, participants ranged from roughly 18 to 100 years and lived in about two dozen US areas. Cohorts were assigned according to the clinical history that participants reported. Contact with a PCR-confirmed or clinician-diagnosed COVID-19 case occurred within 2 weeks of entry. The CDR3 has 17 residues. The ends lost 2 bases at V and 0 bases at J; junction bases unmatched: 4. In germline, CDR1 is SEHNR, CDR2 FQNEAQ (reference sequence).

The clonotype comes from a woman between 18 and 30 years old who had been exposed to COVID-19. Sequenced material: PBMCs or T cells enriched from blood (not recorded which). J is TRBJ2-6 and V is TRBV7-9, with 7 bases matching TRBD1. The CDR3 sequence: CASSLSPGGSGANVLTF. The CDR3 DNA reads TGTGCCAGCAGCTTATCCCCAGGGGGCTCTGGGGCCAACGTCCTGACTTTC.